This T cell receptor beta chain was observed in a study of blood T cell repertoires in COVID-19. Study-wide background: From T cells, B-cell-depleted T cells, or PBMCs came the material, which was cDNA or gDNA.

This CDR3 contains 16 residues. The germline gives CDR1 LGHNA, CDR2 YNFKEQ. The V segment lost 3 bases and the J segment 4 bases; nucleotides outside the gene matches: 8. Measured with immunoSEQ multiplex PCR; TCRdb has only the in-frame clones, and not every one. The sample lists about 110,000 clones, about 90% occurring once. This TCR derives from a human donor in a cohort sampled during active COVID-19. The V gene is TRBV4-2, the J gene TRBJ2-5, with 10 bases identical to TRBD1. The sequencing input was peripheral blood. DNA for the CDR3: TGTGCCAGCAGCCAGCTAGGACAGGGGGTATCAGAGACCCAGTACTTC. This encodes CASSQLGQGVSETQYF.